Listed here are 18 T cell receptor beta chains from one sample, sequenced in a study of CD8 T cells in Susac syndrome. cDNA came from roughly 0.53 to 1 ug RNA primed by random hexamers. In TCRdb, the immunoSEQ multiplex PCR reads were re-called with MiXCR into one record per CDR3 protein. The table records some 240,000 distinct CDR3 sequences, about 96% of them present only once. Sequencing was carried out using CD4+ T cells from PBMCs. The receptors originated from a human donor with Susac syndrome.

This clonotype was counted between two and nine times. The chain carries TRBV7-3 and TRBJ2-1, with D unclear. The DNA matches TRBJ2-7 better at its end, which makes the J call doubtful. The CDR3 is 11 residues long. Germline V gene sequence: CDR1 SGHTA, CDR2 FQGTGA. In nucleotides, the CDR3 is TGTGCCAGCAGCTTGTCCGCGGAGCAGTACTTC. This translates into CASSLSAEQYF.

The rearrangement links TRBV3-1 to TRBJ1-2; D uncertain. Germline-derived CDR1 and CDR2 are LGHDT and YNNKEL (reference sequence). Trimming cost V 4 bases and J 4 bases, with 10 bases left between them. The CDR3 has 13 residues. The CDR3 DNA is TGTGCCAGCAGCCGTACGCAGATCTATGGCTACACCTTC. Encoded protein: CASSRTQIYGYTF.

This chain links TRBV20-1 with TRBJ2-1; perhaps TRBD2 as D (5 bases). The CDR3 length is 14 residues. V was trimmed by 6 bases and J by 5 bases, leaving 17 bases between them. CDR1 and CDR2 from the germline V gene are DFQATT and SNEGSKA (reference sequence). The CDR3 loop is CSAPDVARNNEQFF. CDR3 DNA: TGCAGTGCCCCGGATGTAGCGCGAAACAATGAGCAGTTCTTC.

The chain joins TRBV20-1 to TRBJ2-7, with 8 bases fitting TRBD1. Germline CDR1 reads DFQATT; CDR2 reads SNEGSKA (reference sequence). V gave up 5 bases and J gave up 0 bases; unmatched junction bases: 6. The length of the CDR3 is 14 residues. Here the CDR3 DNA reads TGCAGTGCTCCGGGACAGGCGAGCTCCTACGAGCAGTACTTC. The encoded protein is CSAPGQASSYEQYF.

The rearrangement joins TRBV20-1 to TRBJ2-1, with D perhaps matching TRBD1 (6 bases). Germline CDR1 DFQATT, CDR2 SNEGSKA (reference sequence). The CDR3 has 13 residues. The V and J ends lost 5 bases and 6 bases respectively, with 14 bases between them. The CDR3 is CSAPRAGANEQFF. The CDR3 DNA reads TGCAGTGCTCCACGAGCAGGGGCCAATGAGCAGTTCTTC.

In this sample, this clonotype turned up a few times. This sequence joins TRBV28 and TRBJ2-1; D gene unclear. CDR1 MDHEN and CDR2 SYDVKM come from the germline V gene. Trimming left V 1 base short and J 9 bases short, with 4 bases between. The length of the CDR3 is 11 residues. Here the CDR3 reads CASSLLGEQFF. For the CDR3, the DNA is TGTGCCAGCAGTTTATTGGGTGAGCAGTTCTTC.

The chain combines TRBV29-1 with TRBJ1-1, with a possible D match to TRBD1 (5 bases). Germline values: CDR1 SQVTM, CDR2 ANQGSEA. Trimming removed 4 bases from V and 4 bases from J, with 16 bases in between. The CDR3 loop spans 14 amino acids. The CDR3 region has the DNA TGCAGCGTTGTGTTCTCAGGGATTGGCACTGAAGCTTTCTTT. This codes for CSVVFSGIGTEAFF.

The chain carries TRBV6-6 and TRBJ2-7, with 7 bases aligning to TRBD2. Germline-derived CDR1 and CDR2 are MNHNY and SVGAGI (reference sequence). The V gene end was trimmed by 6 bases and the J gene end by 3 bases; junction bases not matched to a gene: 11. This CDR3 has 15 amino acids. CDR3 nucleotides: TGTGCCAGCAGGGATGGTGGGAGGGATAGCTACGAGCAGTACTTC. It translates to CASRDGGRDSYEQYF.

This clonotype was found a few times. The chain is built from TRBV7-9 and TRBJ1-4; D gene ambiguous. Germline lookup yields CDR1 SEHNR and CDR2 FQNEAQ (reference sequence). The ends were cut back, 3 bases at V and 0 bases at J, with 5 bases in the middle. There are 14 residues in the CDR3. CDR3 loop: CASSFEATNEKLFF. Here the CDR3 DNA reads TGTGCCAGCAGCTTTGAAGCAACTAATGAAAAACTGTTTTTT.

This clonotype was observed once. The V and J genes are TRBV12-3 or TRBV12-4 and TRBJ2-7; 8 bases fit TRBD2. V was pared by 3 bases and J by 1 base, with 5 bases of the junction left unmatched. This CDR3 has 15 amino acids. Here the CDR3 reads CASSLGTRISYEQYF. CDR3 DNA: TGTGCCAGCAGTTTGGGGACTAGGATTTCCTACGAGCAGTACTTC.

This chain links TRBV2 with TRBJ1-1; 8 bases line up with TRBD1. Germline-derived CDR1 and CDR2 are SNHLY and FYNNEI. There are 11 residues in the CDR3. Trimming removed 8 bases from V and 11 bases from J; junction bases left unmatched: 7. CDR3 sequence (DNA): TGTGCCAGCCGGGGACAGGAGAGGGCTTTCTTT. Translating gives CASRGQERAFF.

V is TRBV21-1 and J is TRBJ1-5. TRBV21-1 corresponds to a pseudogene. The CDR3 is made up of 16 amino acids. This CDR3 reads CASARRRRSNNQPQHF. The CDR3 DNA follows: TGTGCCAGCGCAAGGAGGCGACGGAGTAACAATCAGCCCCAGCATTTT.

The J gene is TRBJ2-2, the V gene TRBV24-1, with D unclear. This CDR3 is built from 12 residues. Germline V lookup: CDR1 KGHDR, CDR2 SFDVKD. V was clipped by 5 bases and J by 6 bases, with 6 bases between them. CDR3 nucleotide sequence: TGTGCCACCAGTGGAGTTGCCGGGGAGCTGTTTTTT. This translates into CATSGVAGELFF.

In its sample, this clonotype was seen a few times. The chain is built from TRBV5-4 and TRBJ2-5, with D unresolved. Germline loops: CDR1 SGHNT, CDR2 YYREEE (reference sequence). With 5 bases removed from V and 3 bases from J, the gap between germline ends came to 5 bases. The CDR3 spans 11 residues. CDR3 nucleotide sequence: TGTGCCAGCAGTTATGAAGAGACCCAGTACTTC. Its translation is CASSYEETQYF. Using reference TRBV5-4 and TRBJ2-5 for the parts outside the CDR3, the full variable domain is ETGVTQSPTHLIKTRGQQVTLRCSSQSGHNTVSWYQQALGQGPQFIFQYYREEENGRGNFPPRFSGLQFPNYSSELNVNALELDDSALYLCASSYEETQYFGPGTRLLVL.

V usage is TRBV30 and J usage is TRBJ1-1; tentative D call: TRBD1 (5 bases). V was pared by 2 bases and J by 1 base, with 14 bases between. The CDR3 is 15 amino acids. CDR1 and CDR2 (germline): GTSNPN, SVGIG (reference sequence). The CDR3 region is CAWSLRDGKNTEAFF. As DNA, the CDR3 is TGTGCCTGGAGTCTTAGGGACGGCAAGAACACTGAAGCTTTCTTT.

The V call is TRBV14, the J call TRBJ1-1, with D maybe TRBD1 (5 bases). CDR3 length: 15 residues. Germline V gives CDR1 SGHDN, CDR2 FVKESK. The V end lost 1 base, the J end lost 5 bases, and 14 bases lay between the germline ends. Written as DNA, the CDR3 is TGTGCCAGCAGCCAAGGACAGAAGGGTGGGACTGAAGCTTTCTTT. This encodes CASSQGQKGGTEAFF.

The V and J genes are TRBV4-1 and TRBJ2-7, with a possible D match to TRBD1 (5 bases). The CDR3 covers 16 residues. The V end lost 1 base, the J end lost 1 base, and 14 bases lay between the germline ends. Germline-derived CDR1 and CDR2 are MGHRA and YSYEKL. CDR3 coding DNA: TGCGCCAGCAGCCAAGGGGAACAGGCCCCTTCCTACGAGCAGTACTTC. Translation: CASSQGEQAPSYEQYF.

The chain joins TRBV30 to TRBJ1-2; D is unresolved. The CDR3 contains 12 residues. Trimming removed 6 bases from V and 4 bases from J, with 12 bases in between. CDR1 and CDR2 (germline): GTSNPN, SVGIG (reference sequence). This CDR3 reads CACAGSGYGYTF. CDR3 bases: TGTGCCTGCGCGGGTAGCGGCTATGGCTACACCTTC.